One T cell receptor (beta chain) is described in this entry. Its antigen is still unknown. Germline V lookup: CDR1 SGHRS, CDR2 YFSETQ. This CDR3 has 15 residues. TCR subtype-specific primers in iRepertoire multiplex PCR prepared libraries for bulk and single-cell sequencing. One entry per CDR3 protein, without DNA, is what TCRdb gives after re-calling the multiplex PCR reads. The sample holds tens of thousands of distinct CDR3 sequences. The entry originates in a study of T cells in severe cutaneous drug reactions. Carbamazepine had induced Stevens-Johnson syndrome or toxic epidermal necrolysis in the sequenced donors. Study results and limitations: One public TCRbeta CDR3 appeared in all seven blister samples, averaging roughly 15%.

This rearrangement joins TRBV5-1 to TRBJ2-7; the TCRdb D gene call, TRBD2, has no DNA to confirm it. This receptor was identified in a human donor with toxic epidermal necrolysis, a severe cutaneous drug reaction. The sequenced sample consisted of PBMCs. CDR3 in amino acids: CASRETSGGTGEQYF.